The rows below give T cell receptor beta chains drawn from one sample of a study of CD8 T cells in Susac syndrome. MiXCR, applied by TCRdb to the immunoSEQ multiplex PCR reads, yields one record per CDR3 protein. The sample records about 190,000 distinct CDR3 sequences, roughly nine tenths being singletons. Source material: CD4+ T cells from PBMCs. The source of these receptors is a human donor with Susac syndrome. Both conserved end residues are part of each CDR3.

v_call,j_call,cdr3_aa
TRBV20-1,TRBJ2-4,CSGEGGAKNIQYF
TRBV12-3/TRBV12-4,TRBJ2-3,CASSTTSGPDTQYF
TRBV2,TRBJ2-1,CASSELGFRNNEQFF
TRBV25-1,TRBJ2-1,CASSESPSGGGNNEQFF
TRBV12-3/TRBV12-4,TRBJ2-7,CASSLLGQGHEQYF
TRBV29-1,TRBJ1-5,CSVKRDSNQPQHF
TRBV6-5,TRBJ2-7,CASTGGYEQYF
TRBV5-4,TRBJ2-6,CASSLGGASSGANVLTF
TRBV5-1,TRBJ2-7,CASSGDRGDYEQYF
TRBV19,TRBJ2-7,CASSIRTRYEQYF
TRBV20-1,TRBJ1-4,CSARREKLFF
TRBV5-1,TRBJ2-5,CASSGGGIGETQYF
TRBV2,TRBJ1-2,CASSEARGADGYTF
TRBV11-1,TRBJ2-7,CASSFGSGQGGLAGGREQYF
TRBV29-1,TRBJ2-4,CSVEDRLAKNIQYF
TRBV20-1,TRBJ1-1,CSASLGQINTEAFF
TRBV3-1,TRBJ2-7,CASSPPRVAGGEQYF
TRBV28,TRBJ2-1,CASTSAYNEQFF
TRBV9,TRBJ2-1,CASSGRTSGKNEQFF
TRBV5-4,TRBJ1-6,CASSSRTGLSPLHF
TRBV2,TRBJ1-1,CASSGVGNTEAFF
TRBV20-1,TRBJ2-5,CSASSGGTLQETQYF
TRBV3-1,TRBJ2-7,CASSHLRAYEQYF
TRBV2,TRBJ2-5,CASSDGRGQETQYF
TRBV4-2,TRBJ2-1,CASSQEAYNYNEQFF
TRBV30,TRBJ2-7,CAWRPSFGGYEQYF
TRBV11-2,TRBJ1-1,CASSLELGGAFF
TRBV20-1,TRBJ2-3,CSARLLRRGRTDTQYF
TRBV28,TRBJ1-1,CASTTAHYTEAFF
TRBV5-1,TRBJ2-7,CASSQDSYYEQYF
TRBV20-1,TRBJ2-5,CSARQGQGETQYF
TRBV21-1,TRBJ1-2,CASSTAPGQLYGYTF
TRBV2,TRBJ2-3,CASSEGGGRSTDTQYF
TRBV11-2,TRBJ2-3,CASSTYRGKISDTQYF
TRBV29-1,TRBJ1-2,CSVEWDRVKRNYGYTF
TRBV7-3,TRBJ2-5,CASSLNGGIQETQYF
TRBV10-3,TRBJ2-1,CAISDSGTSRNEQFF
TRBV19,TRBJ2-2,CASSMPRTDNTGELFF
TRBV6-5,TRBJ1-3,CASRIPSGNTIYF
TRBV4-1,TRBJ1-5,CASSQGGYATGQPQHF
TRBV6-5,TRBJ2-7,CASMSAYEQYF
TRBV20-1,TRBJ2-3,CSAYTTIGQYF
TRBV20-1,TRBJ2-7,CSVRNSGTIFDEQYF
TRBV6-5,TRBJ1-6,CASSYGPGGNSPLHF
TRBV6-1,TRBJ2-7,CASSEARGEGGTYEQYF
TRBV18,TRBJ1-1,CASSPPNPMNTEAFF
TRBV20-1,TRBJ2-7,CSARDPRGGLEQYF
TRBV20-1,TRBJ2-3,CSARQGGSGTDTQYF
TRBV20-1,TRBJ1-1,CSANLRVYGYTEAFF
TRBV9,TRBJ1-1,CASSVGRMNTEAFF
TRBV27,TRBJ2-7,CASSIGLAEFYEQYF
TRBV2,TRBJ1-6,CASSVTDRNNSPLHF
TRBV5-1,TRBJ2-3,CASNGLAGGSDTQYF
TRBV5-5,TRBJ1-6,CASSSPTGDSPLHF